These 10 T cell receptor beta chains were all obtained from the same sample, sequenced in a study of chemoradiotherapy in HPV16-positive cancers. Profiled with immunoSEQ multiplex PCR; TCRdb holds only in-frame clones, not every one. The table includes almost 6,000 clones, approximately 80% detected once. This material was collected from a patient who underwent chemoradiotherapy. These TCRs come from a human donor with HPV-associated anogenital cancer.

Regarding this clone: Germline and junction disagree at one end, which may indicate a read error. The V gene is TRBV9, the J gene TRBJ1-3, with TRBD1 matching over 11 bases. Germline CDR1 reads SGDLS; CDR2 reads YYNGEE. This CDR3 contains 17 residues. The CDR3 protein is CARRVRDRGGSGSTIYF. As DNA, the CDR3 is TGTGCCCGACGGGTCCGGGACAGGGGGGGATCAGGAAGCACCATATATTTT.

The chain recombines TRBV6-6 with TRBJ1-5; perhaps TRBD1 as D (5 bases). The CDR3 loop spans 16 amino acids. Trimming left V 7 bases short and J 0 bases short, with 16 bases between. Germline CDR1 is MNHNY and CDR2 is SVGAGI (reference sequence). The CDR3 spells CASTDKGHLSNQPQHF. The CDR3 coding sequence is TGTGCCAGCACCGATAAAGGACACCTTAGCAATCAGCCCCAGCATTTT.

J is TRBJ1-1 and V is TRBV11-3; D may be TRBD1 (6 bases). CDR3 length: 17 residues. The germline V gene has CDR1 SGHNT and CDR2 YENEEA. Trimming shortened V by 4 bases and J by 1 base, and 19 bases separated the two germline ends. CDR3 sequence reads: CASSSDRPRRGNTEAFF. The DNA of the CDR3 is TGTGCCAGCAGCTCGGACAGACCTCGAAGGGGGAACACTGAAGCTTTCTTT.

J is TRBJ2-2 and V is TRBV11-3, with D hard to call. Germline lookup yields CDR1 SGHNT and CDR2 YENEEA. The CDR3 covers 20 residues. Between the trimmed V and J ends, which lost 0 bases and 0 bases, there was a span of 20 bases. CDR3 DNA: TGTGCCAGCAGCTTAGATTATTATATGATTTGGGGATCGAACACCGGGGAGCTGTTTTTT. Amino acid sequence: CASSLDYYMIWGSNTGELFF.

CDR3 DNA sequence: TGTGCCAGTAGTTCGGGGATGGGTGAAAAACTGTTTTTT. Its protein product is CASSSGMGEKLFF. The chain links TRBV19 to TRBJ1-4; D uncertain. CDR1 is LNHDA, CDR2 SQIVND, per germline (reference sequence). V was clipped by 5 bases and J by 7 bases, with 11 bases between them. This CDR3 is 13 amino acids long.

The chain has TRBV19 and TRBJ2-2, with TRBD1 identical over 8 bases. V trimming: 5 bases; J trimming: 4 bases; junction bases outside the gene matches: 9. The CDR3 extends over 16 amino acids. The V gene's germline CDR1 is LNHDA and CDR2 SQIVND (reference sequence). CDR3 amino acids: CASSDRGRGGTGELFF. CDR3 DNA: TGTGCCAGTAGTGACAGGGGTAGAGGAGGCACCGGGGAGCTGTTTTTT.

The rearrangement joins TRBV6-6 to TRBJ2-1, with 11 bases fitting TRBD2. The ends lost 10 bases at V and 7 bases at J; junction bases unmatched: 12. The CDR3 runs to 15 residues. CDR1 is MNHNY, CDR2 SVGAGI, per germline (reference sequence). In DNA form, the CDR3 reads TGTGCCAACGCGCCTCTAGCGGGAGGAATTAATGAGCAGTTCTTC. Translating gives CANAPLAGGINEQFF.

The chain joins TRBV10-3 to TRBJ2-7; D gene unclear. The CDR3 covers 17 residues. V lost 2 bases, J lost 0 bases, and 17 bases lay in between. The germline V gene has CDR1 ENHRY and CDR2 SYGVKD. The CDR3 reads CAISEGWQPSHSYEQYV. The CDR3 DNA sequence: TGTGCCATCAGTGAGGGCTGGCAGCCGAGCCACTCCTACGAGCAGTACGTC.

The V gene is TRBV7-2, the J gene TRBJ1-2, with TRBD1 identical over 9 bases. The V segment lost 0 bases and the J segment 4 bases; nucleotides outside the gene matches: 3. CDR1 is SGHTA and CDR2 is FQGNSA in the germline V gene. The CDR3 is made up of 15 amino acids. The CDR3, as DNA: TGTGCCAGCAGCTTAGCCGGACAGGGGCCCTATGGCTACACCTTC. It yields the protein CASSLAGQGPYGYTF.

This chain uses TRBV28 with TRBJ1-4; 10 bases are a match to TRBD1. The CDR3 consists of 17 residues. Germline trimming cut 5 bases from V and 1 base from J; bases unmatched to any gene: 7. The germline CDR1 and CDR2 sequences are MDHEN and SYDVKM. The CDR3 DNA is TGTGCCAGCAGTCGTCGGGACAGGGGAATAACTAATGAAAAACTGTTTTTT. This codes for CASSRRDRGITNEKLFF.